This T cell receptor (beta chain) is from a study of T cell repertoires in cytomegalovirus infection. The wider study: Epitope selection comprised recently identified HLA-C-restricted CMV epitopes and well-studied HLA-B-restricted CMV epitopes. Public TCR beta signatures provided an indication of both CMV infection and a matching HLA type. Study-wide findings and caveats: Cumulated frequencies of public TCR beta families served to identify carriers of CMV plus the relevant HLA. The ex vivo response was dominated by HLA-C-restricted CMV-specific TCR beta clonotypes.

Of note for this clonotype: Its antigen remains unidentified.

V lost 5 bases and J 3 bases, leaving 13 bases between the germline ends. CDR3 length: 14 amino acids. CDR1 is ENHRY, CDR2 SYGVKD, per germline. TCRdb used MiXCR to reprocess the reads, holding one entry per CDR3 protein. The repertoire has 700,000 to 900,000 distinct CDR3 sequences, about 28% of them found once; the top ten carry around 12%. The sample consisted of cultured CD8+ T cells from PBMCs, taken from culture after CMV antigen stimulation. V is TRBV10-3 and J is TRBJ2-5; D might be TRBD1 (6 bases). This TCR came from a human donor in good health (CMV status not recorded). Some clones in this sample may be carry-over from other donors' samples. CDR3: CAISPGQFEETQYF. The CDR3, as DNA: TGTGCCATCAGTCCCGGACAGTTTGAAGAGACCCAGTACTTC.